This T cell receptor beta chain was sequenced in a study of T cell responses to AZD1222 COVID-19 vaccine (dated by TCRdb to about 2021). Context from the whole study: AZD1222 recipients with second doses at about 4 weeks or about 12 weeks were pooled, because spike-specific TCR depth and breadth did not differ between schedules. TCR sequencing covered over 230 trial participants: some 210 given two doses of AZD1222 and some 25 given two doses of MenACWY control vaccine. Trial participants were enrolled by age into subgroups of 18-55, 56-69 and 70-plus years, and approximately 150, 30 and 60 TCR-sequenced participants, respectively, were included in these subgroups.

Including cysteine and phenylalanine, the CDR3 has 18 amino acids. This entry keeps only the CDR3 DNA: 54 bases, framed from base 1. The germline V gene specifies KGHDR as CDR1 and SFDVKD as CDR2. V and J are trimmed by 3 bases and 2 bases, and the gene matches miss 12 bases of the junction. What this sample's time point label stands for: baseline before first vaccination. Vaccinee samples came from UK trials COV001 and COV002, including a single-blind randomized controlled phase 2/3 trial of AZD1222 (ChAdOx1 nCoV-19) in healthy adults. Trial participant PBMC samples were collected at day 0 and day 28 after the second dose for TCRbeta chain sequencing. The CDR3 regions of human TCRbeta chains were subjected to immunosequencing. The original methods were these. Repertoire TCRs were matched against a reference library of SARS-CoV-2-specific TCRs generated with the MIRA antigen-specificity platform. Breadth was defined as the fraction of unique TCRs that were SARS-CoV-2-associated. Depth was defined as the fraction of total T cells that were SARS-CoV-2-associated. Using the MIRA data, each spike-specific TCR was assigned both to the spike region to which the TCR was reactive and to a CD4 or CD8 class. Log10-transformed breadth and depth values were compared by one-way ANOVA with Sidak's multiple comparisons tests. Entries here come from immuneACCESS through TCRdb and include only in-frame sequences with V and J called. Some clones fail to appear in such tables; in the studies checked, an unresolved V gene covers under half of the shortfall, and the cause of the remainder is unknown. V and J calls and clone size follow that table, whereas D and trimming were derived from the DNA. The sample yields 150,000 or so clones; just over 90% were counted once. 2.6% of the sample belongs to the ten largest clones.

As regards this clone: The clone's antigen remains unknown. Per-base qualities were not stored, and no clone one base away is much larger.

Summary of the overall study and its limitations: Vaccine-associated CD4 TCRs spanned the whole spike protein, with dominant responses in regions 160-218 and 743-854. Most participants were white British and females outnumbered males, and the authors suggested that clonal diversity may have been underestimated. The 56-69-year group was small, and its depth increase did not reach significance, likely because of low power. Conclusions about previously exposed vaccinees are limited because only five to seven AZD1222 recipients were SARS-CoV-2 seropositive at baseline. Reportedly, close to half of the unique spike-specific TCRs recognized epitopes lying outside the regions that are mutated in the B.1.351 and B.1.1.7 variants. Because no samples from the day 14 peak response were available, repertoires could be characterized only after the peak T cell response. A significant rise in spike-specific TCR breadth and depth was observed after two AZD1222 doses relative to day 0 and relative to MenACWY recipients.

The rearranged segments are TRBV24-1 and TRBJ2-3, with 8 junctional bases fitting TRBD2. The TCR comes from an adult in good health. Sequencing used peripheral blood, obtained on day 0 of AZD1222 vaccination. For the CDR3, the sequence is CATSDPRVGREVTDTQYF. In nucleotides, the sequence is TGTGCCACCAGTGATCCCCGGGTGGGGCGGGAGGTCACAGATACGCAGTATTTT.